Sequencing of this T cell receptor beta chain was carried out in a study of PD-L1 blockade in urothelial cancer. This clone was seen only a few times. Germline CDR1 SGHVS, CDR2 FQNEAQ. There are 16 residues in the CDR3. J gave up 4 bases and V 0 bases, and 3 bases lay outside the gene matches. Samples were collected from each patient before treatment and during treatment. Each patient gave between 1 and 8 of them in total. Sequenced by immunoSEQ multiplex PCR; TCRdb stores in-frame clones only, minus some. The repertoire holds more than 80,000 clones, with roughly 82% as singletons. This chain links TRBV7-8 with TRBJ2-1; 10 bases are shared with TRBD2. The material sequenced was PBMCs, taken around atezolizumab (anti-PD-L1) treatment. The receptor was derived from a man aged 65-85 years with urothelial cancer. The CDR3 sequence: CASSLALAGGYNEQFF. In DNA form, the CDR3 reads TGTGCCAGCAGCTTAGCCTTAGCGGGGGGATACAATGAGCAGTTCTTC.